Sequencing of this TCR beta chain was carried out in a study of T cells after yellow fever vaccination. TCRdb independently ran MiXCR on the 5' RACE reads; one entry per CDR3 protein. This sample has approximately 150,000 distinct CDR3 sequences, with 5.5% to 7.5% found just once. The V and J ends lost 0 bases and 6 bases respectively, with 12 bases between them. Per the germline V gene, CDR1 is MNHEY and CDR2 is SVGAGI. The CDR3 has 15 amino acids. The origin of this receptor is a man between 18 and 35 years old who received the YFV17D yellow fever vaccine. Sequenced here: CD4+ T cells sorted from PBMCs, sampled on the day of the first yellow fever vaccination. J is TRBJ2-1 and V is TRBV6-5; D possibly corresponds to TRBD2 (5 bases). CDR3 nucleotide sequence: TGTGCCAGCAGTTACTCACTAGAGGTTGGCAATGAGCAGTTCTTC. Amino acid sequence: CASSYSLEVGNEQFF.